Shown below are 8 T cell receptor beta chains from a single sample sequenced in a study of TIL therapy for anti-PD-1-resistant metastatic lung cancer (dated by TCRdb to the early 2020s). The time point label on this specimen signifies: pre-treatment sample, taken before nivolumab and TIL therapy. TCR beta CDR3 regions were amplified from genomic DNA with the immunoSEQ v3 hsTCRB kit using bias-controlled multiplex PCR. The source is immuneACCESS, and TCRdb retained only in-frame sequences with V and J called. Part of the clones is not carried over; for the studies checked, unresolved V genes explain less than half of this, and the remainder is unexplained. The sample table lists under 35,000 clones, around two thirds of them with a count of one. Together, the top ten hold around 2.9% of the sample. Sequenced here: blood, sampled at baseline. The receptors stem from a woman aged 25-80 years with non-small cell lung cancer.

This clone was counted a single time. J is TRBJ2-1 and V is TRBV12-5; 7 bases map to TRBD1. This CDR3 is built from 14 residues. Looked up from germline, CDR1 is LGHNT and CDR2 is FRNRAP. V lost 4 bases and J lost 6; bases outside the gene matches: 6. The CDR3 DNA reads TGTGCTAGTGGTTCTAGGACAGGTTTCAATGAGCAGTTCTTC. As protein: CASGSRTGFNEQFF.

This clone was detected a few times. J is TRBJ1-4 and V is TRBV28; D is possibly TRBD1 (5 bases). Germline loops: CDR1 MDHEN, CDR2 SYDVKM. V lost 8 bases, J lost 0 bases, and 10 bases lay in between. The CDR3 covers 14 residues. CDR3 nucleotides: TGTGCCAGCGGGAGGGGTGCAACTAATGAAAAACTGTTTTTT. Residues: CASGRGATNEKLFF. The variable domain in full, completed from reference TRBV28 and TRBJ1-4, reads DVKVTQSSRYLVKRTGEKVFLECVQDMDHENMFWYRQDPGLGLRLIYFSYDVKMKEKGDIPEGYSVSREKKERFSLILESASTNQTSMYLCASGRGATNEKLFFGSGTQLSVL.

The J gene is TRBJ2-7, the V gene TRBV6-5; TRBD1 agrees at 8 bases. CDR1 and CDR2 from the germline V gene are MNHEY and SVGAGI. The CDR3 covers 13 residues. Losses at the gene ends were 6 bases for V and 12 bases for J; bases not matched to a gene: 13. The CDR3 loop is CASSSGQGPLWYF. In DNA form, the CDR3 reads TGTGCCAGCAGCTCCGGACAGGGCCCATTATGGTACTTC.

The chain combines TRBV2 with TRBJ2-1; 7 bases are a match to TRBD1. Germline V lookup: CDR1 SNHLY, CDR2 FYNNEI. The V segment lost 4 bases and the J segment 5 bases; nucleotides outside the gene matches: 8. The length of the CDR3 is 15 residues. CDR3 nucleotides: TGTGCCAGCAGTGGAGTGACAGGGCCTAACAATGAGCAGTTCTTC. Its translation: CASSGVTGPNNEQFF.

V and J are TRBV11-3 and TRBJ2-3; D is perhaps TRBD2 (5 bases). The V and J ends lost 1 base and 7 bases respectively, with 6 bases between them. The CDR3 has 12 residues. Germline assignment: CDR1 SGHNT and CDR2 YENEEA. The CDR3 bases are TGTGCCAGCAGCTTAGGGACTCATACGCAGTATTTT. This encodes CASSLGTHTQYF.

The rearrangement uses TRBV7-2 and TRBJ2-7; 12 bases agree with TRBD2. Germline values: CDR1 SGHTA, CDR2 FQGNSA. V lost 1 base, J lost 6 bases, and 7 bases stayed unmatched. The CDR3 has 16 amino acids. The CDR3, as DNA: TGTGCCAGCAGCTTAGATTCTAGCGGGAGGGCCCTCGAGCAGTACTTC. It is translated as CASSLDSSGRALEQYF.

A single count supports this clone. The chain carries TRBV10-2 and TRBJ2-5; D ambiguous. Looked up from germline, CDR1 is WSHSY and CDR2 is SAAADI. This CDR3 region has 12 residues. Between the trimmed V and J ends, which lost 5 bases and 4 bases, there was a span of 8 bases. DNA of the CDR3: TGCGCCAGCAGTCCCAGACCAGAGACCCAGTACTTC. It yields the protein CASSPRPETQYF.

V is TRBV5-6 and J is TRBJ2-2; 9 positions match TRBD1. After removal of 9 bases from V and 4 bases from J, the junction contained 7 bases not matched to a gene. The CDR3 is 14 amino acids. Germline CDR1 reads SGHDT; CDR2 reads YYEEEE. The CDR3 DNA sequence: TGTGCCACGAGGGGACAGGGAGGCACCGGGGAGCTGTTTTTT. Its protein is CATRGQGGTGELFF.